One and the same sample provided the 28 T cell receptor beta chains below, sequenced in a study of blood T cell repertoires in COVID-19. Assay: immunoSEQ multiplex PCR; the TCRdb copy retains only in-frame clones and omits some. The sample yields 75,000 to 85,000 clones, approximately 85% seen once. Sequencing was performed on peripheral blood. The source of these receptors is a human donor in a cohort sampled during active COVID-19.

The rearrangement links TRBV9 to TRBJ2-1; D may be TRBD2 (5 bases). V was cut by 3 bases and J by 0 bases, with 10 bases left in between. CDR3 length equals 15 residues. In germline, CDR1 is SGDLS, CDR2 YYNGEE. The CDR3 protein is CASSGQRSSYNEQFF. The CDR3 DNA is TGTGCCAGCAGCGGCCAGCGGAGCTCCTACAATGAGCAGTTCTTC.

The CDR3 coding sequence is TGTGCCCTAAAGCGGGGGGACACAGATACGCAGTATTTT. It encodes CALKRGDTDTQYF. V gene TRBV10-3 combines with J gene TRBJ2-3; 9 positions agree with TRBD2. The germline CDR1 and CDR2 sequences are ENHRY and SYGVKD. Losses at the gene ends were 11 bases for V and 2 bases for J; bases not matched to a gene: 5. The CDR3 contains 13 residues.

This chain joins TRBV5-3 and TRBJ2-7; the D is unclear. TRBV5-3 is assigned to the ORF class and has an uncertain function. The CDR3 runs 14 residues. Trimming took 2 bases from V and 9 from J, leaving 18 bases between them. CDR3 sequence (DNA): TGTGCCAGAAGCTTTTCCAGGTCCCCCGTGGGGCAGTACTTC. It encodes CARSFSRSPVGQYF.

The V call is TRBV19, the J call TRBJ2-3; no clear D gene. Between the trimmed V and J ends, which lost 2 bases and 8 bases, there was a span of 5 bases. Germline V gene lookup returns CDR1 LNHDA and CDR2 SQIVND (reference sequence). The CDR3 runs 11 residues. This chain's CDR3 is CASSILATQYF. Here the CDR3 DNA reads TGTGCCAGTAGTATACTGGCTACGCAGTATTTT. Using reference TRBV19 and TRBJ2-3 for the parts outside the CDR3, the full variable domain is DGGITQSPKYLFRKEGQNVTLSCEQNLNHDAMYWYRQDPGQGLRLIYYSQIVNDFQKGDIAEGYSVSREKKESFPLTVTSAQKNPTAFYLCASSILATQYFGPGTRLTVL.

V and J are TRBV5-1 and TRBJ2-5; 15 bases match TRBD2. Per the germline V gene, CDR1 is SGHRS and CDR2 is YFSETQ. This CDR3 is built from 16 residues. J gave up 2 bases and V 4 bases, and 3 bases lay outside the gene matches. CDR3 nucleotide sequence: TGCGCCAGCAGCCCGGGACTAGCGGGGGGTCAAGAGACCCAGTACTTC. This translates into CASSPGLAGGQETQYF.

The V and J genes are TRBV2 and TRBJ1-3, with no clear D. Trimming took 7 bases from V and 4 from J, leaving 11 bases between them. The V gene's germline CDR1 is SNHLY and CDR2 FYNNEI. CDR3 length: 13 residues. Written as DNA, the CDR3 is TGTGCCAGCACCACAAGTCAGGGAAACACCATATATTTT. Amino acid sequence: CASTTSQGNTIYF.

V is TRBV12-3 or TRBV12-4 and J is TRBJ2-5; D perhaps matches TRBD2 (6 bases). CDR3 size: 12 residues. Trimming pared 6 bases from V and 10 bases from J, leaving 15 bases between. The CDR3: CASSPTGSGQYF. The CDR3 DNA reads TGTGCCAGCAGCCCTACCGGGAGCGGCCAGTACTTC.

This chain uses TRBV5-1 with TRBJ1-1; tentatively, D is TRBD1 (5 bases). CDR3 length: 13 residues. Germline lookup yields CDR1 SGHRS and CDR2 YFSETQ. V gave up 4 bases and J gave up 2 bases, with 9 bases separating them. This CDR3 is CASSIQGNTEAFF. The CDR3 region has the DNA TGCGCCAGCAGCATCCAGGGTAACACTGAAGCTTTCTTT.

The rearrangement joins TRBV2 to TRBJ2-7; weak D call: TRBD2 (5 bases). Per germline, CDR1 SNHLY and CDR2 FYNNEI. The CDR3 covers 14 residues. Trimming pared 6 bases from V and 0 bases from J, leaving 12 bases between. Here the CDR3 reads CASRSTGSSYEQYF. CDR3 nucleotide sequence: TGTGCCAGCAGATCGACGGGAAGCTCCTACGAGCAGTACTTC.

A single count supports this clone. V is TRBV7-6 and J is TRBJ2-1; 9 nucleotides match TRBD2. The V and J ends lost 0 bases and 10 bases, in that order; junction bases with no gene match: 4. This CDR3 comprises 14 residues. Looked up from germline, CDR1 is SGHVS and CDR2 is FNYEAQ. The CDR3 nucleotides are TGTGCCAGCAGCTTAGCGGCTAGCGGGGAAGAGCAGTTCTTC. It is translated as CASSLAASGEEQFF.

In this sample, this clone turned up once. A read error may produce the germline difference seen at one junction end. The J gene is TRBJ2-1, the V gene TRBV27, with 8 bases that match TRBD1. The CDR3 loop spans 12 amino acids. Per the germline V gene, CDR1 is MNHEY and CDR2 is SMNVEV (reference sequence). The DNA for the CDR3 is TGTGCCAGCAGTCAGGGCAGGGGGCTTCCAGTCTTC. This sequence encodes CASSQGRGLPVF.

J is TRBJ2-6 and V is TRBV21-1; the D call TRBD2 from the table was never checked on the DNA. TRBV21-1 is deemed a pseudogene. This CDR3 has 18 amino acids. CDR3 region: CASSLGGQFTSGANVLTF. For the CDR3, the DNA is TGTGCCAGCAGCTTGGGGGGGCAGTTTACCTCTGGGGCCAACGTCCTGACTTTC.

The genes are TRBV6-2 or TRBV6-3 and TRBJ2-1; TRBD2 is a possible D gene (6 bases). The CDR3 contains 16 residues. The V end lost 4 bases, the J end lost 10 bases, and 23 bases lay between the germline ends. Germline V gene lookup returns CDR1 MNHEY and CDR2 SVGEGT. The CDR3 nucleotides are TGTGCCAGCAGTTTGGCCGAGGCGGGATGGGAAGGGGAGCAGTTCTTC. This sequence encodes CASSLAEAGWEGEQFF.

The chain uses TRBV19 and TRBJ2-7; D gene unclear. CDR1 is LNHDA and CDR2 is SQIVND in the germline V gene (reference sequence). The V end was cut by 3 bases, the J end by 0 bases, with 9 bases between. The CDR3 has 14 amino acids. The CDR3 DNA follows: TGTGCCAGTAGTATCTTTCTCAGCTCCTACGAGCAGTACTTC. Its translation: CASSIFLSSYEQYF.

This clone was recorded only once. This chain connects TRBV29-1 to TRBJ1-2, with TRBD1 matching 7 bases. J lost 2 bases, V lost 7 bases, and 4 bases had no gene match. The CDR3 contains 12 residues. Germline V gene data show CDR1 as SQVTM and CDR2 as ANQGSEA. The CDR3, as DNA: TGCAGCGCTGGGGGACAGAACTATGGCTACACCTTC. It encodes CSAGGQNYGYTF.

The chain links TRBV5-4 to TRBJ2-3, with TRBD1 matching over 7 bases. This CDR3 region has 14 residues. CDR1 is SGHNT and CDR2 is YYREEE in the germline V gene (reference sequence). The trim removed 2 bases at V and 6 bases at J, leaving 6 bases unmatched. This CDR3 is CASSLQTGTDTQYF. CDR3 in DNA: TGTGCCAGCAGCTTACAGACAGGGACCGATACGCAGTATTTT. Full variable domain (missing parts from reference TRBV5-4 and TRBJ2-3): ETGVTQSPTHLIKTRGQQVTLRCSSQSGHNTVSWYQQALGQGPQFIFQYYREEENGRGNFPPRFSGLQFPNYSSELNVNALELDDSALYLCASSLQTGTDTQYFGPGTRLTVL.

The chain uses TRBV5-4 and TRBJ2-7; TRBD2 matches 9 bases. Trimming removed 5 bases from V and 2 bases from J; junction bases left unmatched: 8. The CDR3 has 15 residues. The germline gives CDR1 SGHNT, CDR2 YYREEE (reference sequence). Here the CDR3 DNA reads TGTGCCAGCAGTCCAAGAGCGGGAGGCCCCTACGAGCAGTACTTC. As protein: CASSPRAGGPYEQYF.

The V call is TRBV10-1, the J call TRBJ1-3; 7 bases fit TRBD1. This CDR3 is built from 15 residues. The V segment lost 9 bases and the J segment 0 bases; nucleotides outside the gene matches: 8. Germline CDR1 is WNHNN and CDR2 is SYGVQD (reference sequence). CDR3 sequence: CARRTGSRSGNTIYF. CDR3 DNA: TGCGCCAGACGGACAGGATCTCGCTCTGGAAACACCATATATTTT.

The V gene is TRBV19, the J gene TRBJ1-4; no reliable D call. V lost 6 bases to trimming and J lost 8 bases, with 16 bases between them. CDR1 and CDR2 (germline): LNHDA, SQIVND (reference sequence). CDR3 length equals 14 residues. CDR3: CASRSKEGSEKLFF. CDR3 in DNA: TGTGCCAGTAGGTCCAAAGAGGGATCGGAAAAACTGTTTTTT.

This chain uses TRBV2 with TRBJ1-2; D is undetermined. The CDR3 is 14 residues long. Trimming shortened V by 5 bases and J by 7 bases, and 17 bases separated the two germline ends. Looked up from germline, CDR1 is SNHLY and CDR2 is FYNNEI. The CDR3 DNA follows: TGTGCCAGCAGTCGCATGCGGGAGTTGTCTGGCTACACCTTC. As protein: CASSRMRELSGYTF.

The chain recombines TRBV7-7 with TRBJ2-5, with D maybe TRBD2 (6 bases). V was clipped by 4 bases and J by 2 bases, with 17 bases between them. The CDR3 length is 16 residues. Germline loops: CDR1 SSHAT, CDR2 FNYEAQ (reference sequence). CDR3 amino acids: CASSSPVGGGQETQYF. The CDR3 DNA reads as TGTGCCAGCAGCTCCCCTGTGGGGGGTGGGCAAGAGACCCAGTACTTC. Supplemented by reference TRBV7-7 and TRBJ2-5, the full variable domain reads GAGVSQSPRYKVTKRGQDVTLRCDPISSHATLYWYQQALGQGPEFLTYFNYEAQPDKSGLPSDRFSAERPEGSISTLTIQRTEQRDSAMYRCASSSPVGGGQETQYFGPGTRLLVL.

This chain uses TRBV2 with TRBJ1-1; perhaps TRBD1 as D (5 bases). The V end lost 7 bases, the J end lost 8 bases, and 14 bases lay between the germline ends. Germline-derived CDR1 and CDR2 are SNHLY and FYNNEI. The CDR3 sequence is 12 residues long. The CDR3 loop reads CASKGEGPEAFF. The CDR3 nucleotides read TGTGCCAGCAAAGGGGAAGGACCAGAAGCTTTCTTT.

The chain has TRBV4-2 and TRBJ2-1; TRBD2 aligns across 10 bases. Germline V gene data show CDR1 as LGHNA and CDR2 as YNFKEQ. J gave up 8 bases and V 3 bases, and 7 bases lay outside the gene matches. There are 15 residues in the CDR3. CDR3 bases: TGTGCCAGCAGCCATCGGCCTAGCGGGAGCCATGAGCAGTTCTTC. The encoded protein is CASSHRPSGSHEQFF.

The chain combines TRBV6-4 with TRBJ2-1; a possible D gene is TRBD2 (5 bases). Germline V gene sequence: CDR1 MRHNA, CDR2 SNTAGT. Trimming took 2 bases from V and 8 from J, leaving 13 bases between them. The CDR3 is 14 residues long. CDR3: CASSDGLASDEQFF. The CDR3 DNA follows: TGTGCCAGCAGTGACGGGCTAGCTTCTGATGAGCAGTTCTTC.

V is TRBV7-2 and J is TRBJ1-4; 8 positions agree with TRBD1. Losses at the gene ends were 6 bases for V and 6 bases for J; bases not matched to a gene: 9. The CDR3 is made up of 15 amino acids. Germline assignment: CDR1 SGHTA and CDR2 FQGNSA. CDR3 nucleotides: TGTGCCAGCAGAGAACAGGGACAGGAGTATGAAAAACTGTTTTTT. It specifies CASREQGQEYEKLFF.

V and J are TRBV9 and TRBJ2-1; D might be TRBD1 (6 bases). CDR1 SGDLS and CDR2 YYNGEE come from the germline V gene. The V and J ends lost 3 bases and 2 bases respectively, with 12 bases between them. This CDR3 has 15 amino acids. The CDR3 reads CASSAPGTTYNEQFF. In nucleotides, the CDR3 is TGTGCCAGCAGCGCACCCGGGACAACCTACAATGAGCAGTTCTTC.

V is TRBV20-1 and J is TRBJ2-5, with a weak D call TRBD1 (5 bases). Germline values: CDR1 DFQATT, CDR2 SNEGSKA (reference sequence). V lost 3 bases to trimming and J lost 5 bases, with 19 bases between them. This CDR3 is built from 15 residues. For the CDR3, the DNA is TGCAGTGCTAGTCTAGGTTTGTGGGGCGCCGAGACCCAGTACTTC. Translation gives CSASLGLWGAETQYF.

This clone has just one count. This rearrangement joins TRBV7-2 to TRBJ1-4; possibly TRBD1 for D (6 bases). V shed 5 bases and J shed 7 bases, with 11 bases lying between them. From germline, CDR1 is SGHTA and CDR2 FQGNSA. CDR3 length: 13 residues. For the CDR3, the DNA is TGTGCCAGCAGCGACAGGTTGCGTGAAAAACTGTTTTTT. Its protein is CASSDRLREKLFF.